This TCR beta chain emerged from a study of T cells expressing NK-cell markers. As for the study in general: Obtained from sorted CD3+CD56+NKG2C+, CD3+CD56+NKG2C- and CD3+CD56-NKG2C+ T cells were the TCR beta repertoires. General study results and limits: It remained uncertain whether the expanded NKG2C+ T cell clones were specific for HCMV antigens. The dominant NKG2C+ clonotypes represented about 1.0-7.0% of CD8+ T cells in over 5 donors. These same clonotypes (in several donors) also led the CD3+CD56-NKG2C+ fraction.

The CDR3 contains 16 residues. The germline V gene has CDR1 MNHNS and CDR2 SASEGT. Regarding this clonotype: As yet, its antigen is unknown.

Following a re-call of the 5' RACE reads, TCRdb has one entry per CDR3 protein and lacks DNA. The sample holds about 260,000 distinct CDR3 sequences. Sequenced sample: blood T cells: a sorted CD56 or NKG2C T cell subset, CD4+ or CD8+ T cells, or bulk PBMC T cells (not recorded which). The receptor's source is a man aged 18 to 29 in good health. This chain connects TRBV6-1 to TRBJ1-5; the D call from TCRdb, TRBD1, cannot be confirmed without DNA. This CDR3 reads CASTSRAGSANQPQHF.